The 22 T cell receptor beta chains presented below share a single source sample, sequenced in a study of blood T cell repertoires in COVID-19 (dated by TCRdb to about 2020). The library relied on the immunoSEQ multiplex PCR assay. Not all clones reach the TCRdb copy of this immuneACCESS table, which keeps in-frame sequences only. Checked studies attribute under half of the gap to unresolved V genes and leave the rest unexplained. A total of under 200,000 clones appear in this sample, around four fifths of them only once. The biggest ten clones account for approximately 7.6% of the sample. Material: peripheral blood. The receptors were gathered from a woman of 80 years or more with COVID-19, enrolled during active disease.

The chain combines TRBV6-2 or TRBV6-3 with TRBJ2-5; the match to TRBD2 covers 7 bases. The CDR3 is 15 residues long. The germline V gene encodes CDR1 MNHEY and CDR2 SVGEGT. Unmatched junction bases numbered 6, after V lost 0 bases and J lost 5 bases. The CDR3 here is CASSYSTWGGETQYF. The CDR3 bases are TGTGCCAGCAGTTACTCTACTTGGGGGGGGGAGACCCAGTACTTC.

The sample holds a few counts of this clone. The chain has TRBV7-9 and TRBJ1-1; 7 nucleotides match TRBD1. Germline V gene sequence: CDR1 SEHNR, CDR2 FQNEAQ (reference sequence). The CDR3 covers 18 residues. Trimming cost V 2 bases and J 3 bases; bases outside gene matches: 15. Here the CDR3 DNA reads TGTGCCAGCAGCTTATTGTTGACAGGGTCGTTCCAGGACACTGAAGCTTTCTTT. Its protein is CASSLLLTGSFQDTEAFF.

This chain connects TRBV10-3 to TRBJ1-5, with 7 nucleotides matching TRBD1. CDR1 and CDR2 (germline): ENHRY, SYGVKD. The CDR3 is made up of 14 amino acids. The trim removed 4 bases at V and 2 bases at J, leaving 2 bases unmatched. CDR3 nucleotides: TGTGCCATCAGTGTCGGACAGGGCAATCAGCCCCAGCATTTT. Amino acid sequence: CAISVGQGNQPQHF.

The CDR3 region is CASSFGGNREQFF. The CDR3 nucleotides are TGTGCCAGCAGTTTTGGGGGGAATAGAGAGCAGTTCTTC. This rearrangement joins TRBV28 to TRBJ2-1; perhaps TRBD2 as D (6 bases). Germline-derived CDR1 and CDR2 are MDHEN and SYDVKM. Trimming shortened V by 3 bases and J by 10 bases, and 13 bases separated the two germline ends. The CDR3 covers 13 residues.

The chain recombines TRBV5-1 with TRBJ2-7; D possibly corresponds to TRBD1 (6 bases). Germline V gene data show CDR1 as SGHRS and CDR2 as YFSETQ. V was pared by 0 bases and J by 5 bases, with 12 bases between. There are 14 residues in the CDR3. CDR3 coding DNA: TGCGCCAGCAGCTTGGAGGGCAGGGGAGACGAGCAGTACTTC. This encodes CASSLEGRGDEQYF.

As concerns this clone: The sample holds other DNA sequences that translate to the same CDR3. V is TRBV6-5 and J is TRBJ2-3; 7 nucleotides agree with TRBD2. CDR3 length: 14 residues. V shed 6 bases, J shed 0 bases, and the junction held 3 bases outside the gene matches. Germline V gene lookup returns CDR1 MNHEY and CDR2 SVGAGI. CDR3 sequence reads: CASRRSGSTDTQYF. As DNA, the CDR3 is TGTGCCAGCAGACGTAGCGGGAGCACAGATACGCAGTATTTT.

Only one count was recorded for this clone. The rearrangement joins TRBV28 to TRBJ1-1; TRBD1 is a possible D gene (5 bases). The CDR3 sequence is 13 residues long. Germline CDR1 reads MDHEN; CDR2 reads SYDVKM. Trimming left V 7 bases short and J 3 bases short, with 12 bases between. The CDR3 coding sequence is TGTGCCAGCAAGGGCAGGGCGTACACTGAAGCTTTCTTT. Translating gives CASKGRAYTEAFF.

The rearrangement links TRBV19 to TRBJ1-4, with D unclear. CDR3 length: 14 residues. Looked up from germline, CDR1 is LNHDA and CDR2 is SQIVND (reference sequence). V lost 4 bases, J lost 15 bases, and 21 bases lay in between. CDR3 residues: CASSNPGKPVSVFF. In nucleotides, the CDR3 is TGTGCCAGTAGTAACCCGGGGAAACCGGTCTCAGTGTTTTTT.

V usage is TRBV6-4 and J usage is TRBJ1-5; 10 bases map to TRBD1. Germline loops: CDR1 MRHNA, CDR2 SNTAGT. The junction had 9 bases not matched to a gene; V was cut back by 2 bases and J by 5 bases. The CDR3 totals 17 residues. The CDR3 is CASSDHVGQGRYQPQHF. CDR3 nucleotides: TGTGCCAGCAGTGACCACGTGGGACAGGGGAGGTATCAGCCCCAGCATTTT.

The chain couples TRBV28 to TRBJ1-1, with 8 positions matching TRBD1. Trimming took 3 bases from V and 3 from J; bases not matched to a gene: 9. The CDR3 runs to 16 residues. Per the germline V gene, CDR1 is MDHEN and CDR2 is SYDVKM. CDR3 protein: CASSLRTGTSYTEAFF. The DNA for the CDR3 is TGTGCCAGCAGTTTGAGGACAGGGACCTCCTACACTGAAGCTTTCTTT.

This clone was counted a single time. This sequence joins TRBV5-1 and TRBJ1-2, with 12 bases identical to TRBD1. The CDR3 loop spans 15 amino acids. CDR1 and CDR2 from the germline V gene are SGHRS and YFSETQ. The V segment lost 3 bases and the J segment 8 bases; nucleotides outside the gene matches: 8. In DNA, the CDR3 is TGCGCCAGCAGCTCCCCGGGACAGGGGGCTGGGGGCTACACCTTC. Protein product: CASSSPGQGAGGYTF.

This clone was counted between two and nine times. This sequence joins TRBV7-9 and TRBJ1-1; perhaps TRBD1 as D (5 bases). CDR3 length: 15 amino acids. In germline, CDR1 is SEHNR, CDR2 FQNEAQ (reference sequence). The V end lost 1 base, the J end lost 1 base, and 10 bases lay between the germline ends. CDR3 amino acids: CASSLVTGANTEAFF. In DNA, the CDR3 is TGTGCCAGCAGCTTAGTTACAGGAGCGAACACTGAAGCTTTCTTT.

This chain connects TRBV18 to TRBJ1-1; 9 positions match TRBD1. J gave up 5 bases and V 8 bases, and 6 bases lay outside the gene matches. The CDR3 runs to 13 residues. Germline CDR1 KGHSH, CDR2 LQKENI. In nucleotides, the CDR3 is TGTGCCAGCATGACAGGGGGTGAGACTGAAGCTTTCTTT. Translated, it gives CASMTGGETEAFF.

The gene calls are TRBV5-1 and TRBJ2-1; the match to TRBD2 covers 10 bases. J lost 5 bases, V lost 2 bases, and 1 base had no gene match. CDR1 SGHRS and CDR2 YFSETQ come from the germline V gene. The CDR3 covers 14 residues. CDR3 amino acids: CASSFTSGNNEQFF. The CDR3 nucleotides read TGCGCCAGCAGCTTCACTAGCGGGAACAATGAGCAGTTCTTC.

The rearrangement links TRBV2 to TRBJ2-3; D may be TRBD1 (6 bases). Germline V CDR1 and CDR2: SNHLY, FYNNEI. The CDR3 consists of 15 residues. V lost 6 bases to trimming and J lost 4 bases, with 17 bases between them. The CDR3 is CASSEQGFLSDTQYF. CDR3 DNA: TGTGCCAGCAGCGAACAGGGTTTTTTATCAGATACGCAGTATTTT.

This chain uses TRBV3-1 (or the pseudogene TRBV3-2) with TRBJ2-7, with D maybe TRBD2 (5 bases). Germline V CDR1 and CDR2: LGHDT, YNNKEL (reference sequence). The CDR3 runs to 18 residues. V lost 1 base and J 9 bases, leaving 28 bases between the germline ends. As DNA, the CDR3 is TGTGCCAGCAGCCAAGCCCGGGGTTATGCGAGCCTGCTGGGGATGCAGTACTTC. This encodes CASSQARGYASLLGMQYF.

The rearrangement joins TRBV6-5 to TRBJ1-2; no firm D call. CDR1 is MNHEY, CDR2 SVGAGI, per germline. The CDR3 consists of 14 residues. Trimming took 5 bases from V and 4 from J, leaving 14 bases between them. The CDR3 spells CASSPSAAGYGYTF. CDR3 sequence (DNA): TGTGCCAGCAGTCCTTCGGCAGCAGGCTATGGCTACACCTTC.

V is TRBV20-1 and J is TRBJ1-1; D possibly corresponds to TRBD1 (6 bases). V lost 6 bases and J lost 5, with 13 bases in between. The CDR3 is made up of 12 amino acids. The germline V gene encodes CDR1 DFQATT and CDR2 SNEGSKA (reference sequence). The CDR3 nucleotides are TGCAGTGCAAGTTCCCAGGGGACTGAAGCTTTCTTT. This gives the protein CSASSQGTEAFF.

This chain links TRBV28 with TRBJ1-4; D perhaps matches TRBD1 (6 bases). Germline CDR1 reads MDHEN; CDR2 reads SYDVKM. V shed 2 bases and J shed 8 bases, with 15 bases lying between them. The CDR3 runs to 15 residues. CDR3 residues: CASSLGGAIGEKLFF. CDR3 nucleotide sequence: TGTGCCAGCAGTTTAGGGGGCGCGATTGGAGAAAAACTGTTTTTT.

This chain uses TRBV5-1 with TRBJ1-1, with 8 bases aligning to TRBD1. Germline CDR1 and CDR2: SGHRS and YFSETQ. The CDR3 runs 15 residues. V lost 0 bases to trimming and J lost 7 bases; unmatched junction nucleotides: 8. The CDR3 DNA reads as TGCGCCAGCAGCTTGGAACGGACAGGGAGGGATGAAGCTTTCTTT. It is translated as CASSLERTGRDEAFF.

The chain has TRBV10-3 and TRBJ1-2; TRBD1 agrees at 8 bases. Germline assignment: CDR1 ENHRY and CDR2 SYGVKD. J lost 7 bases, V lost 0 bases, and 4 bases had no gene match. The CDR3 is made up of 14 amino acids. This CDR3 reads CAISESVRGPGYTF. The CDR3 nucleotides are TGTGCCATCAGTGAGTCTGTCAGGGGGCCTGGCTACACCTTC.

This clone appeared a single time. The chain combines TRBV11-2 with TRBJ1-2; 8 bases are a match to TRBD1. Germline V gene sequence: CDR1 SGHAT, CDR2 FQNNGV. The CDR3 is made up of 15 amino acids. J was trimmed by 6 bases and V by 4 bases; bases with no gene match: 10. Here the CDR3 reads CASSSSEAGGHGYTF. CDR3 nucleotide sequence: TGTGCCAGCAGCTCATCAGAAGCAGGGGGCCATGGCTACACCTTC. Together with reference TRBV11-2 and TRBJ1-2, the CDR3 gives the full variable domain: EAGVAQSPRYKIIEKRQSVAFWCNPISGHATLYWYQQILGQGPKLLIQFQNNGVVDDSQLPKDRFSAERLKGVDSTLKIQPAKLEDSAVYLCASSSSEAGGHGYTFGSGTRLTVV.